Shown below are 26 T cell receptor beta chains from a single sample sequenced in a study of blood T cell repertoires in COVID-19. TCRdb's table, derived via immunoSEQ multiplex PCR, lists solely in-frame clones and lacks some. The data contain about 340,000 clones, around four fifths of them singletons. The sample comprised peripheral blood. These TCRs come from a man younger than 40 with active or convalescent COVID-19.

The gene calls are TRBV3-1 (or the pseudogene TRBV3-2) and TRBJ1-6; 7 bases agree with TRBD1. The CDR3 contains 14 residues. The germline gives CDR1 LGHDT, CDR2 YNNKEL (reference sequence). Trimming cost V 4 bases and J 7 bases; bases outside gene matches: 4. This CDR3 reads CASSLGQANSPLHF. For the CDR3, the DNA is TGTGCCAGCAGCCTAGGACAGGCCAATTCACCCCTCCACTTT.

The V gene is TRBV9, the J gene TRBJ1-2; D gene unclear. This CDR3 contains 16 residues. From germline, CDR1 is SGDLS and CDR2 YYNGEE. V was shortened by 4 bases and J by 3 bases, with 19 bases between the two germline ends. The CDR3 bases are TGTGCCAGCAGCCCTACCCCGACCGGAGTCTACTATGGCTACACCTTC. As protein: CASSPTPTGVYYGYTF.

The chain employs TRBV7-2 and TRBJ2-7; possible D gene TRBD1, 6 bases. This CDR3 contains 15 residues. In germline, CDR1 is SGHTA, CDR2 FQGNSA. Between the trimmed V and J ends, which lost 1 base and 2 bases, there was a span of 12 bases. The DNA of the CDR3 is TGTGCCAGCAGCTTAGGAACAGGGACGACCTACGAGCAGTACTTC. Its translation is CASSLGTGTTYEQYF.

V is TRBV4-1 and J is TRBJ2-1, with D tentatively TRBD2 (6 bases). The CDR3 runs 14 residues. CDR1 and CDR2 from the germline V gene are MGHRA and YSYEKL. Trimming cost V 3 bases and J 9 bases, with 15 bases left between them. As DNA, the CDR3 is TGCGCCAGCAGCCATGGGGCCTGGCGGGGTGAGCAGTTCTTC. Amino acid sequence: CASSHGAWRGEQFF.

V usage is TRBV5-1 and J usage is TRBJ2-2; no definite D call. This CDR3 spans 13 amino acids. The germline V gene has CDR1 SGHRS and CDR2 YFSETQ. V shed 3 bases and J shed 3 bases, with 6 bases lying between them. The DNA of the CDR3 is TGCGCCAGCAGCTCACGGGACACCGGGGAGCTGTTTTTT. It is translated as CASSSRDTGELFF. The complete variable domain, with remaining parts taken from reference TRBV5-1 and TRBJ2-2, reads KAGVTQTPRYLIKTRGQQVTLSCSPISGHRSVSWYQQTPGQGLQFLFEYFSETQRNKGNFPGRFSGRQFSNSRSEMNVSTLELGDSALYLCASSSRDTGELFFGEGSRLTVL.

This chain joins TRBV5-1 and TRBJ2-5; 10 bases agree with TRBD2. Trimming took 0 bases from V and 4 from J; bases not matched to a gene: 9. CDR1 is SGHRS, CDR2 YFSETQ, per germline. There are 17 residues in the CDR3. The CDR3 DNA follows: TGCGCCAGCAGCTTGGTATCCAGCGGGGGGGCCGGAGAGACCCAGTACTTC. It translates to CASSLVSSGGAGETQYF.

This chain joins TRBV19 and TRBJ2-5; a weak D match, TRBD1 (7 bases). Germline CDR1 reads LNHDA; CDR2 reads SQIVND (reference sequence). The CDR3 consists of 14 residues. Trimming took 5 bases from V and 5 from J, leaving 15 bases between them. The CDR3 loop is CASSPGGNWETQYF. The CDR3 bases are TGTGCCAGTAGTCCAGGGGGGAATTGGGAGACCCAGTACTTC.

The J gene is TRBJ2-3, the V gene TRBV7-8; D not certain. This CDR3 has 16 residues. The V end was cut by 2 bases, the J end by 4 bases, with 16 bases between. Germline values: CDR1 SGHVS, CDR2 FQNEAQ. CDR3 loop: CASSLSRVTSADTQYF. The CDR3 DNA follows: TGTGCCAGCAGCTTAAGTCGCGTTACCTCGGCAGATACGCAGTATTTT.

The chain combines TRBV6-1 with TRBJ1-6; tentatively, D is TRBD1 (6 bases). V lost 0 bases to trimming and J lost 7 bases, with 13 bases between them. Germline CDR1 reads MNHNS; CDR2 reads SASEGT. The CDR3 consists of 16 residues. The CDR3 DNA sequence: TGTGCCAGCAGTGAAGCTCGTACAGGGAACAATTCACCCCTCCACTTT. Its protein product is CASSEARTGNNSPLHF.

The V gene is TRBV5-1, the J gene TRBJ1-2; D may be TRBD1 (6 bases). CDR1 and CDR2 from the germline V gene are SGHRS and YFSETQ. This CDR3 has 17 residues. V lost 0 bases to trimming and J lost 7 bases, with 22 bases between them. CDR3 nucleotide sequence: TGCGCCAGCAGCTTGGAAGGGGGTCGGGAGGAATCCTCTGGCTACACCTTC. Translating it yields CASSLEGGREESSGYTF.

The CDR3 DNA is TGTGCCAGCAGCTTACCGTTAGAGATTGGCTACGAGCAGTACTTC. This translates into CASSLPLEIGYEQYF. This chain uses TRBV5-5 with TRBJ2-7, with no clear D. The CDR3 is 15 residues long. Germline V gene sequence: CDR1 SGHKS, CDR2 YYEKEE (reference sequence). V lost 2 bases, J lost 3 bases, and 15 bases lay in between.

The rearrangement links TRBV7-8 to TRBJ1-2; 7 bases agree with TRBD1. The CDR3 runs to 16 residues. CDR1 is SGHVS and CDR2 is FQNEAQ in the germline V gene. Unmatched junction bases numbered 11, after V lost 3 bases and J lost 4 bases. The CDR3 spells CASSFRTGIRGYGYTF. CDR3 sequence (DNA): TGTGCCAGCAGCTTCAGGACAGGCATCAGGGGCTATGGCTACACCTTC.

V usage is TRBV19 and J usage is TRBJ1-5, with TRBD1 as a possible D gene (6 bases). The CDR3 totals 20 residues. Trimming shortened V by 4 bases and J by 2 bases, and 27 bases separated the two germline ends. Looked up from germline, CDR1 is LNHDA and CDR2 is SQIVND (reference sequence). The CDR3 DNA is TGTGCCAGTAGTACGGCCCCGATCGGCGTATTCAGGGGAGGCAATCAGCCCCAGCATTTT. It yields the protein CASSTAPIGVFRGGNQPQHF.

This clone occurred once. The V gene is TRBV19, the J gene TRBJ1-2; TRBD1 might be the D (5 bases). There are 11 residues in the CDR3. Per the germline V gene, CDR1 is LNHDA and CDR2 is SQIVND (reference sequence). The ends were cut back, 11 bases at V and 2 bases at J, with 9 bases in the middle. CDR3 bases: TGTGCCTCGGAGGGGAACTATGGCTACACCTTC. Translating gives CASEGNYGYTF.

This clone was picked up one time. V and J are TRBV12-5 and TRBJ2-1, with a weak D call TRBD1 (6 bases). Trimming pared 6 bases from V and 1 base from J, leaving 22 bases between. CDR3 length equals 18 residues. The germline V gene encodes CDR1 LGHNT and CDR2 FRNRAP. CDR3 bases: TGTGCTAGTGGCCAAATTCCGGGACAAGGGGCATCCTACAATGAGCAGTTCTTC. This codes for CASGQIPGQGASYNEQFF. Complete variable domain (other parts from reference TRBV12-5 and TRBJ2-1): DARVTQTPRHKVTEMGQEVTMRCQPILGHNTVFWYRQTMMQGLELLAYFRNRAPLDDSGMPKDRFSAEMPDATLATLKIQPSEPRDSAVYFCASGQIPGQGASYNEQFFGPGTRLTVL.

This clone has just a few counts. The chain carries TRBV7-2 and TRBJ1-2; TRBD1 agrees at 9 bases. The CDR3 spans 15 residues. The V gene's germline CDR1 is SGHTA and CDR2 FQGNSA. The ends lost 2 bases at V and 4 bases at J; junction bases unmatched: 5. The CDR3 protein is CASSLPGTGSYGYTF. CDR3 coding DNA: TGTGCCAGCAGCTTACCCGGGACAGGGAGCTATGGCTACACCTTC.

The chain employs TRBV6-5 and TRBJ1-3, with 7 nucleotides matching TRBD1. CDR1 and CDR2 (germline): MNHEY, SVGAGI. The CDR3 is 14 amino acids. The V segment lost 6 bases and the J segment 4 bases; nucleotides outside the gene matches: 6. The CDR3 region is CASRPDRRGNTIYF. In nucleotides, the CDR3 is TGTGCCAGCAGGCCGGACAGGCGCGGAAACACCATATATTTT.

J is TRBJ2-7 and V is TRBV24-1; D ambiguous. Trimming cost V 3 bases and J 1 base, with 6 bases left between them. Germline V gene sequence: CDR1 KGHDR, CDR2 SFDVKD. This CDR3 is built from 13 residues. The CDR3 loop reads CATSDGQSYEQYF. The CDR3 DNA sequence: TGTGCCACCAGTGATGGGCAGTCCTACGAGCAGTACTTC.

This clone was observed a few times. V is TRBV10-3 and J is TRBJ2-3; D is possibly TRBD1 (6 bases). The CDR3 has 17 residues. V dropped 4 bases and J dropped 2 bases, with 19 bases sitting between them. Germline lookup yields CDR1 ENHRY and CDR2 SYGVKD. The CDR3 loop is CAISGGGRDGHTDTQYF. The CDR3 region has the DNA TGTGCCATCAGTGGAGGGGGAAGGGACGGCCACACAGATACGCAGTATTTT.

This chain uses TRBV19 with TRBJ2-4; tentatively, D is TRBD1 (6 bases). CDR1 is LNHDA and CDR2 is SQIVND in the germline V gene (reference sequence). The V end was cut by 6 bases, the J end by 9 bases, with 18 bases between. The CDR3 contains 14 residues. Here the CDR3 DNA reads TGTGCCAGTAGCCGGACAGCCTGGGATTCCATTCAGTACTTC. Translating it yields CASSRTAWDSIQYF. The complete variable domain, with remaining parts taken from reference TRBV19 and TRBJ2-4, reads DGGITQSPKYLFRKEGQNVTLSCEQNLNHDAMYWYRQDPGQGLRLIYYSQIVNDFQKGDIAEGYSVSREKKESFPLTVTSAQKNPTAFYLCASSRTAWDSIQYFGAGTRLSVL.

On this clone itself: Other DNA sequences within the sample encode an identical CDR3. The CDR3 protein is CASRRNTEAFF. DNA for the CDR3: TGTGCCAGCAGGAGGAACACTGAAGCTTTCTTT. The chain couples TRBV27 to TRBJ1-1; D remains unclear. This CDR3 region has 11 residues. Germline-derived CDR1 and CDR2 are MNHEY and SMNVEV (reference sequence). V was pared by 6 bases and J by 1 base, with 3 bases between.

V gene TRBV18 combines with J gene TRBJ2-5, with 10 bases fitting TRBD2. V gave up 0 bases and J gave up 5 bases; unmatched junction bases: 15. This CDR3 comprises 19 residues. The V gene's germline CDR1 is KGHSH and CDR2 LQKENI. The chain's CDR3 is CASSPPVGLAGVGEETQYF. The CDR3 DNA is TGTGCCAGCTCACCACCGGTTGGGCTAGCGGGGGTCGGAGAGGAGACCCAGTACTTC. Complete variable domain (other parts from reference TRBV18 and TRBJ2-5): NAGVMQNPRHLVRRRGQEARLRCSPMKGHSHVYWYRQLPEEGLKFMVYLQKENIIDESGMPKERFSAEFPKEGPSILRIQQVVRGDSAAYFCASSPPVGLAGVGEETQYFGPGTRLLVL.

The V gene is TRBV7-3, the J gene TRBJ1-1, with TRBD1 matching over 7 bases. Germline V gene lookup returns CDR1 SGHTA and CDR2 FQGTGA. The CDR3 is 14 amino acids. Trimming removed 10 bases from V and 4 bases from J; junction bases left unmatched: 12. The CDR3 reads CATLHGGQPTEAFF. The CDR3 DNA reads TGTGCCACCCTTCATGGGGGACAGCCCACTGAAGCTTTCTTT. The entire variable domain, with the rest obtained from reference TRBV7-3 and TRBJ1-1, is as follows: GAGVSQTPSNKVTEKGKYVELRCDPISGHTALYWYRQSLGQGPEFLIYFQGTGAADDSGLPNDRFFAVRPEGSVSTLKIQRTERGDSAVYLCATLHGGQPTEAFFGQGTRLTVV.

V usage is TRBV14 and J usage is TRBJ2-7; D is possibly TRBD1 (5 bases). The V end was cut by 3 bases, the J end by 8 bases, with 14 bases between. CDR3 size: 13 residues. Germline V gene data show CDR1 as SGHDN and CDR2 as FVKESK. The CDR3 region has the DNA TGTGCCAGCAGCCAGCGCACGGACACCCAGCAGTACTTC. Translation: CASSQRTDTQQYF.

The rearrangement links TRBV28 to TRBJ2-7; D call uncertain. Trimming pared 8 bases from V and 6 bases from J, leaving 17 bases between. The germline V gene encodes CDR1 MDHEN and CDR2 SYDVKM. The CDR3 spans 13 residues. This CDR3 reads CASAGGGEFEQYF. CDR3 sequence (DNA): TGTGCCAGCGCTGGCGGTGGAGAGTTCGAGCAGTACTTC.

The chain is built from TRBV18 and TRBJ2-7; D may be TRBD1 (5 bases). CDR1 KGHSH and CDR2 LQKENI come from the germline V gene. Trimming cost V 3 bases and J 2 bases, with 14 bases left between them. The CDR3 sequence is 15 residues long. CDR3 coding DNA: TGTGCCAGCTCACCTGGATCCAGGGAAACCTACGAGCAGTACTTC. It encodes CASSPGSRETYEQYF.